The clone carrying this TCR beta chain was picked up a small number of times. No antigen is known for it. This specimen comes from a study of T cell repertoires in cytomegalovirus infection. Overall study context: Both CMV infection and a matching HLA type were indicated by public TCR beta signatures.

Findings and limits, study-wide: HLA-C-restricted CMV clonotypes gave the most frequent clonotype in two of eight donors.

Deletions cut 3 bases from V and 0 bases from J, with 20 bases between. The CDR3 has 18 amino acids. TCRdb called the reads again in MiXCR, with one record for every CDR3 protein. This sample has some 600,000 distinct CDR3 sequences; around 24% occur once, and the top ten carry around 8%. Sequencing input: CD8+ T cells from PBMCs. This chain joins TRBV12-3 or TRBV12-4 and TRBJ2-5; D might be TRBD2 (6 bases). The receptor was derived from a human donor in good health (CMV status not recorded). Some clones in this sample may be carry-over from other donors' samples. This chain's CDR3 is CASSFSVEGLPYQETQYF. The CDR3 nucleotides read TGTGCCAGCAGTTTTTCGGTTGAGGGACTTCCGTACCAAGAGACCCAGTACTTC.